The source of this TCR beta chain is a study of T cell changes during pregnancy in multiple sclerosis. This table comes from immunoSEQ multiplex PCR, and its TCRdb copy is limited to in-frame clones, with some not included. The data contain about 31,000 clones, roughly 86% of them singletons. Trimming took 6 bases from V and 8 from J, leaving 13 bases between them. The CDR3 has 12 residues. Germline CDR1 is MNHEY and CDR2 is SMNVEV (reference sequence). J is TRBJ1-1 and V is TRBV27; D perhaps matches TRBD1 (6 bases). This receptor was taken from a female donor with multiple sclerosis, enrolled in a pregnancy study. This specimen was CD8+ T cells from peripheral blood mononuclear cells, taken before pregnancy. CDR3 nucleotides: TGTGCCAGCAGACGCCCGACAGGAGAAGCTTTCTTT. Translated, it gives CASRRPTGEAFF.